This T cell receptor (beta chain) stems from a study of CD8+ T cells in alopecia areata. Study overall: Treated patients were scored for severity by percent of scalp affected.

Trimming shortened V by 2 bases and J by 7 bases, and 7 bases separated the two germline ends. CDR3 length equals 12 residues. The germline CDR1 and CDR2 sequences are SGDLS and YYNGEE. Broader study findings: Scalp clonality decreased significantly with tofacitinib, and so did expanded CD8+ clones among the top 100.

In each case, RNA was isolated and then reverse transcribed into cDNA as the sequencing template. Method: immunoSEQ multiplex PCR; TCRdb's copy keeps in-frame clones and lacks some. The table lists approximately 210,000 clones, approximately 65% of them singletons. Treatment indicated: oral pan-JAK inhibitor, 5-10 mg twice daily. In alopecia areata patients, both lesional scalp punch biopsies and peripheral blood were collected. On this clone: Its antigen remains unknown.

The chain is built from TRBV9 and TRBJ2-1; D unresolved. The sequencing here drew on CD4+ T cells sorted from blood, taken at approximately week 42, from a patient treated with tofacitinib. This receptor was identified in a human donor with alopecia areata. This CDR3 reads CASSVGLNEQFF. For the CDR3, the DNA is TGTGCCAGCAGCGTCGGGCTTAATGAGCAGTTCTTC.